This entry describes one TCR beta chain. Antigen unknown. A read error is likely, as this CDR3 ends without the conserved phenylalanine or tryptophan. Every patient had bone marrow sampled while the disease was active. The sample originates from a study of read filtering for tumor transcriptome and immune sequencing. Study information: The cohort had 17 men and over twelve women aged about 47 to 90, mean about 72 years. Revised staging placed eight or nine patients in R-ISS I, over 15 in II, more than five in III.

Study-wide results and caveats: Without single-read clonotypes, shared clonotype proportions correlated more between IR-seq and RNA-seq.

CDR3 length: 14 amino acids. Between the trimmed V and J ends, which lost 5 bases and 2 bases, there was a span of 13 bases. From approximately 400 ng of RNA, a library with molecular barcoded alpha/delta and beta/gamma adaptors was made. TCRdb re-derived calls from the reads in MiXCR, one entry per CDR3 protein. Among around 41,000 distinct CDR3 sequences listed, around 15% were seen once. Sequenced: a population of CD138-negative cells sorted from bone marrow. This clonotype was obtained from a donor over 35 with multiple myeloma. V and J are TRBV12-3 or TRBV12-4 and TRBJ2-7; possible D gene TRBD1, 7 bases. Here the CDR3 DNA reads TGTGCCAGCAGTCGGCAGGGGGGCACCTACGAGCAGTACTTA. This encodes CASSRQGGTYEQYL.